This TCR beta chain stems from a study of shared clonotypes between healthy human individuals. Each of the donors was a healthy adult who was HIV-negative and had not had a recent acute infection or vaccination. For this clone: Its antigen is currently unknown.

For every subset, genomic DNA was evenly distributed across several immunoSEQ plates. Generated by immunoSEQ multiplex PCR, the TCRdb table keeps only in-frame clones and is missing some. The table includes some 470,000 clones, around 78% detected once. Overall study results and limits: It was the few donors that limited the genetic and exposure-history diversity represented.

The origin of this receptor is a middle-aged woman in good health. Some clones in this sample may be carry-over from other donors' samples. The specimen sequenced was PBMCs.

CDR3 DNA sequence: TGCGCCAGCAGCCAAGTCGGGGGAGGGCCCAAAAACATTCAGTACTTC. It specifies CASSQVGGGPKNIQYF. The chain carries TRBV4-1 and TRBJ2-4, with 7 nucleotides matching TRBD2. Per the germline V gene, CDR1 is MGHRA and CDR2 is YSYEKL. This CDR3 has 16 amino acids. V gave up 1 base and J gave up 2 bases; unmatched junction bases: 5.